Below are 5 T cell receptor beta chains sequenced from a single sample in a study of blood T cell repertoires in COVID-19. Only in-frame clones appear in the TCRdb table, and some are missing; sequencing was by immunoSEQ multiplex PCR. The sample comprises about 210,000 clones, approximately 91% of which are singletons, and about 5% rests with the top ten. The specimen sequenced was peripheral blood. Receptors originate from a woman between 35 and 50 years old with acute or convalescent COVID-19.

The rearrangement links TRBV29-1 to TRBJ1-1, with TRBD1 matching over 7 bases. CDR3 size: 13 residues. The ends lost 4 bases at V and 7 bases at J; junction bases unmatched: 9. Germline V gene lookup returns CDR1 SQVTM and CDR2 ANQGSEA. CDR3 amino acids: CSVATAGGNEAFF. The CDR3 nucleotides are TGCAGCGTTGCAACGGCAGGGGGAAATGAAGCTTTCTTT. Using reference TRBV29-1 and TRBJ1-1 for the parts outside the CDR3, the full variable domain is SAVISQKPSRDICQRGTSLTIQCQVDSQVTMMFWYRQQPGQSLTLIATANQGSEATYESGFVIDKFPISRPNLTFSTLTVSNMSPEDSSIYLCSVATAGGNEAFFGQGTRLTVV.

The V gene is TRBV25-1, the J gene TRBJ2-1; a weak D match, TRBD2 (6 bases). Trimming shortened V by 7 bases and J by 3 bases, and 13 bases separated the two germline ends. The CDR3 contains 14 residues. The V gene's germline CDR1 is MGHDK and CDR2 SYGVNS. DNA of the CDR3: TGTGCCAGCATGGAGGGAGACATCTACAATGAGCAGTTCTTC. Translation gives CASMEGDIYNEQFF.

The chain is built from TRBV27 and TRBJ1-2; 7 nucleotides line up with TRBD1. The CDR3 spans 16 residues. V was clipped by 6 bases and J by 5 bases; unmatched bases: 15. Germline lookup yields CDR1 MNHEY and CDR2 SMNVEV (reference sequence). CDR3 sequence (DNA): TGTGCCAGCAGAGAAACCCCGTCGACAGGGAGATATGGCTACACCTTC. It encodes CASRETPSTGRYGYTF.

The rearrangement joins TRBV10-3 to TRBJ1-1; TRBD1 is a possible D gene (6 bases). Per the germline V gene, CDR1 is ENHRY and CDR2 is SYGVKD. This CDR3 region has 14 residues. Trimming left V 4 bases short and J 4 bases short, with 13 bases between. The CDR3 DNA is TGTGCCATCAGTGTATCAGGGGCTAGCACTGAAGCTTTCTTT. Translated, it gives CAISVSGASTEAFF.

CDR3 sequence: CAWSSPWGQGAGADTQYF. Written as DNA, the CDR3 is TGTGCCTGGAGTAGTCCCTGGGGACAGGGGGCCGGGGCAGATACGCAGTATTTT. This chain joins TRBV30 and TRBJ2-3, with TRBD1 identical over 12 bases. The CDR3 totals 18 residues. Per germline, CDR1 GTSNPN and CDR2 SVGIG (reference sequence). Trimming removed 2 bases from V and 4 bases from J; junction bases left unmatched: 13.